The T cell receptor beta chain described here comes from a study of blood T cell repertoires in COVID-19. In the study overall: PBMCs, B-cell-depleted T cells, or T cells were the source of the cDNA or gDNA that made up the material.

The participants were between roughly 18 and 89 years old and came from roughly 25 US areas. Original analysis: Counts of nucleated cells, estimated from reference gene primer amplification, were obtained. Data came from immunoSEQ multiplex PCR; TCRdb stores just in-frame clones and leaves some out. V and J calls plus clone size are reproduced from that table; the DNA served to infer D and trimming. Of 130,000 to 150,000 clones listed, approximately 90% are singletons. The germline V gene has CDR1 LNHDA and CDR2 SQIVND (reference sequence). Trimming stripped 3 bases from V and 4 bases from J, with 15 bases between. The CDR3 is 15 amino acids.

The rearrangement joins TRBV19 to TRBJ2-5; no reliable D call. The TCR comes from a woman aged 25 to 39 with acute COVID-19. Sequencing was done on a sample of PBMCs or T cells enriched from blood (not recorded which). This chain's CDR3 is CASSMKQWARETQYF. CDR3 in DNA: TGTGCCAGTAGTATGAAGCAGTGGGCCCGAGAGACCCAGTACTTC.